This T cell receptor (beta chain) was obtained from a study of CD4+ T cells in melanoma. This CDR3 is built from 16 residues. CDR1 MNHNY and CDR2 SVGAGI come from the germline V gene (reference sequence). Unmatched junction bases numbered 4, after V lost 2 bases and J lost 2 bases. Concerning this clone itself: Its matching antigen is unknown.

Method: immunoSEQ multiplex PCR; TCRdb's copy keeps in-frame clones and lacks some. Of more than 90,000 clones listed, around 92% are singletons. General study results and limits: Neoantigen-specific CD4+ T cells in melanoma reportedly had diverse differentiation states. A reported correlation linked neoantigen-specific CD4+ T cells to CD8+, macrophage and B cell function.

The sequence derives from a human donor with melanoma. This sequence joins TRBV6-6 and TRBJ2-2; TRBD1 matches 8 bases. Sequencing was done on a sample of peripheral blood. The CDR3 sequence is CASSYPAGGNTGELFF. CDR3 bases: TGTGCCAGCAGTTACCCTGCAGGGGGCAACACCGGGGAGCTGTTTTTT.